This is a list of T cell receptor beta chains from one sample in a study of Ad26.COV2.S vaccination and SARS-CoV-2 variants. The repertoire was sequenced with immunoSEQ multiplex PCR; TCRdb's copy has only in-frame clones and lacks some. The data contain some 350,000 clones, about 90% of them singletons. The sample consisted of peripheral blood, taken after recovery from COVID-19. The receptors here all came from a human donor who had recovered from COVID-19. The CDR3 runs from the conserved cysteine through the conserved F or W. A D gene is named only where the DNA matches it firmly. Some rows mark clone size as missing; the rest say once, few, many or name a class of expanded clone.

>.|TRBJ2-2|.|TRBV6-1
CASSEHPRTNTGELFF
TGTGCCAGCAGTGAACATCCCCGTACGAACACCGGGGAGCTGTTTTTT
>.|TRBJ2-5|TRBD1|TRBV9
CASSAGGPQETQYF
TGTGCCAGCAGCGCAGGGGGACCGCAAGAGACCCAGTACTTC
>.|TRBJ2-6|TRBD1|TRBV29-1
CSVPDRGRSGANVLTF
TGCAGCGTACCCGACAGGGGACGCTCTGGGGCCAACGTCCTGACTTTC
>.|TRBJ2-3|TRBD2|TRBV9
CASSVDLAGADTQYF
TGTGCCAGCAGCGTAGATCTAGCGGGGGCAGATACGCAGTATTTT
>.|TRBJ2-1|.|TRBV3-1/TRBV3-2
CASSQALDEQFF
TGTGCCAGCAGCCAAGCTTTAGATGAGCAGTTCTTC
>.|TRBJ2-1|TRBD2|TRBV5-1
CASSLDGAGGPHEQFF
TGCGCCAGCAGCTTGGATGGAGCGGGGGGGCCGCATGAGCAGTTCTTC
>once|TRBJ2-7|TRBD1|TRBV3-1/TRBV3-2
CASSQGWTGGLYEQYF
TGTGCCAGCAGCCAAGGCTGGACAGGGGGCCTATACGAGCAGTACTTC
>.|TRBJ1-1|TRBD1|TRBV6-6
CASSYRDRGHTEAFF
TGTGCCAGCAGTTACCGGGACAGGGGGCACACTGAAGCTTTCTTT
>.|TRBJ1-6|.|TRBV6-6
CASSPPSLESPLHF
TGTGCCAGCAGCCCCCCGTCTCTGGAATCACCCCTCCACTTT
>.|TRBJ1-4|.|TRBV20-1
CSAIYNEKLFF
TGCAGTGCTATATATAATGAAAAACTGTTTTTT
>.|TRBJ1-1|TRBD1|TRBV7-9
CASSSQGAQSEAFF
TGTGCCAGCAGCTCACAGGGGGCACAATCCGAAGCTTTCTTT
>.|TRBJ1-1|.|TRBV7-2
CASSITYRVREAFF
TGTGCCAGCAGCATAACTTACAGGGTGCGGGAGGCTTTCTTT
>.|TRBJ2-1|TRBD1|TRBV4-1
CASSPVQGGSYNEQFF
TGCGCCAGCAGCCCCGTACAGGGGGGCTCCTACAATGAGCAGTTCTTC
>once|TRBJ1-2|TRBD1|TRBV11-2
CASSLASGGRGGYTF
TGTGCCAGCAGCTTAGCCTCAGGGGGCCGGGGTGGCTACACCTTC
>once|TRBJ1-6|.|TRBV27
CASSGLYNSPLHF
TGTGCCAGCAGTGGCCTCTATAATTCACCCCTCCACTTT
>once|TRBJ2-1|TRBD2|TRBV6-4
CASSPHSAGTSGSMRQFF
TGTGCCAGCAGTCCTCACTCTGCCGGGACTAGCGGATCTATGAGGCAGTTCTTC
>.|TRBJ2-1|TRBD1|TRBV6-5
CASTYRGRVGEQFF
TGTGCCAGCACGTACAGGGGGCGCGTGGGCGAGCAGTTCTTC
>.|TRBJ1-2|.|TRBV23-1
CASSQFGQTNYGYTF
TGCGCCAGCAGTCAATTTGGACAAACCAACTATGGCTACACCTTC
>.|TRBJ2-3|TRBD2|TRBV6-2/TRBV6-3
CASSPSGGYTDTQYF
TGTGCCAGCAGCCCTAGCGGGGGATACACAGATACGCAGTATTTT
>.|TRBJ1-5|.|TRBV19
CASRATGSSNQPQHF
TGTGCCAGTAGGGCTACAGGGAGTAGCAATCAGCCCCAGCATTTT
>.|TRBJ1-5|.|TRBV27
CASSPGDRWYQHF
TGTGCCAGCAGTCCCGGCGACAGGTGGTATCAGCATTTT
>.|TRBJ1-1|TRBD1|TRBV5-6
CASSSTGVRGDRTEAFF
TGTGCCAGCAGCTCGACAGGGGTAAGAGGGGACAGAACTGAAGCTTTCTTT
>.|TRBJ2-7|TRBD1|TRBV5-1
CASKYGTGSYEQYF
TGCGCCAGCAAGTACGGGACAGGGTCCTACGAGCAGTACTTC
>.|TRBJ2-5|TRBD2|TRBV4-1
CASSPSRLAGGEWRETQYF
TGCGCCAGCAGCCCCTCGCGACTAGCGGGGGGAGAATGGAGAGAGACCCAGTACTTC
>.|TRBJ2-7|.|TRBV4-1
CASSQDWGYEQYF
TGCGCCAGCAGCCAGGATTGGGGCTACGAGCAGTACTTC
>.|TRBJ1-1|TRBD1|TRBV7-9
CASSLFPGTGVVTEAFF
TGTGCCAGCAGCTTATTTCCCGGGACAGGGGTGGTCACTGAAGCTTTCTTT
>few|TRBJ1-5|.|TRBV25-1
CASSEDMVQPQHF
TGTGCCAGCAGTGAGGACATGGTTCAGCCCCAGCATTTT
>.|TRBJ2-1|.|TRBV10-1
CASSDTSTLDEQFF
TGCGCCAGCAGTGACACGAGTACCTTGGATGAGCAGTTCTTC
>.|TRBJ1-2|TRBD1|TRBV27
CASSPMGQGVSYGYTF
TGTGCCAGCAGTCCCATGGGACAGGGGGTCTCTTATGGCTACACCTTC
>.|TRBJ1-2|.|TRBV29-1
CSVEGRHGYTF
TGCAGCGTCGAGGGAAGGCATGGCTACACCTTC
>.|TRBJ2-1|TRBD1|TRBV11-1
CASRQPGQGTDEQFF
TGTGCCAGCAGGCAGCCGGGACAGGGGACCGATGAGCAGTTCTTC
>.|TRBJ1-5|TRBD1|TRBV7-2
CASSPTGRVGQPQHF
TGTGCCAGCAGCCCGACAGGGCGGGTGGGGCAGCCCCAGCATTTT
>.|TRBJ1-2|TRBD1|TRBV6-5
CASSYSKGASYTF
TGTGCCAGCAGTTACTCGAAGGGGGCAAGCTACACCTTC
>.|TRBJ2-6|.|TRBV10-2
CASSGGANVLTF
TGCGCCAGCAGTGGTGGGGCCAACGTCCTGACTTTC
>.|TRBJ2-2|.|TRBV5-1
CASSSEGQPELFF
TGCGCCAGCAGCTCCGAGGGGCAGCCGGAGCTGTTTTTT
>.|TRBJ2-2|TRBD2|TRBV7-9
CASSLGLAGNTGELFF
TGTGCCAGCAGCTTGGGACTAGCGGGGAACACCGGGGAGCTGTTTTTT
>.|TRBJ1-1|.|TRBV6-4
CASSDAPGTEAFF
TGTGCCAGCAGTGACGCCCCCGGGACTGAAGCTTTCTTT